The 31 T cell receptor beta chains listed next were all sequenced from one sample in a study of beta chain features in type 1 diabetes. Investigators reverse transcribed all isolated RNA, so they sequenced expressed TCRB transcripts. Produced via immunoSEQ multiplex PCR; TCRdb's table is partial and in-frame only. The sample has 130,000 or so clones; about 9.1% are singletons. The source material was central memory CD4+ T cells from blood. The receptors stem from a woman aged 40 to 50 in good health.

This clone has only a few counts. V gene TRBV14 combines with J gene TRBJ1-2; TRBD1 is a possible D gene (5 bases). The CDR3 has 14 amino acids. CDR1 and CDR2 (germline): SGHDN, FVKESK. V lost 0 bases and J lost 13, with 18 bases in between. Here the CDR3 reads CASSQEGRAVGGTF. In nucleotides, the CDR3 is TGTGCCAGCAGCCAAGAAGGCAGGGCCGTAGGTGGCACCTTC.

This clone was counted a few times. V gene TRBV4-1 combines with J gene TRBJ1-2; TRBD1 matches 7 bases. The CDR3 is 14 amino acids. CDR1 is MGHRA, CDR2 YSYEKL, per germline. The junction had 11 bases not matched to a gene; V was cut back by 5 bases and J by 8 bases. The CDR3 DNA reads TGCGCCAGCAGCTTAGCTCCGGGACAGCCAGGCTACACCTTC. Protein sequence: CASSLAPGQPGYTF.

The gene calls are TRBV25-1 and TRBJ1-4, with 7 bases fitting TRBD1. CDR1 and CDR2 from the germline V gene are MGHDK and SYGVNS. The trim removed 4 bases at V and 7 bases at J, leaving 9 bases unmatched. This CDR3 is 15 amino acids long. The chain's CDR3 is CASSVTGTASEKLFF. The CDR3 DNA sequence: TGTGCCAGCAGTGTAACCGGGACAGCCTCTGAAAAACTGTTTTTT. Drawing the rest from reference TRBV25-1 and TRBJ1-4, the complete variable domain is EADIYQTPRYLVIGTGKKITLECSQTMGHDKMYWYQQDPGMELHLIHYSYGVNSTEKGDLSSESTVSRIRTEHFPLTLESARPSHTSQYLCASSVTGTASEKLFFGSGTQLSVL.

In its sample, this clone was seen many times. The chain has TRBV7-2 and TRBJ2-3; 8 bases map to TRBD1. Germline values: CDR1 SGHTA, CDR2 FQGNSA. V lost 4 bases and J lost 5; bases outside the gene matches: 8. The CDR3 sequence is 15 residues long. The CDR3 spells CASSSRTGRIDTQYF. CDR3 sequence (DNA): TGTGCCAGCAGCTCTCGGACAGGGCGTATAGATACGCAGTATTTT.

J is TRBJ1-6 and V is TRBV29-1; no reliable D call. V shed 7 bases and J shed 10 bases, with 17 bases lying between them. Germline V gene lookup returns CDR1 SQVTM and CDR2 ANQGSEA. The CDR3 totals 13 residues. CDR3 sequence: CSASTAEGSPLHF. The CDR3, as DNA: TGCAGCGCTTCGACGGCCGAGGGATCACCCCTCCACTTT.

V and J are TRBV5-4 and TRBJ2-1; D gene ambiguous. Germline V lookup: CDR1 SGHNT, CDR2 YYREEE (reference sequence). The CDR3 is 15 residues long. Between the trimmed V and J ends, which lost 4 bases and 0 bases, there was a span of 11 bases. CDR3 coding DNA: TGTGCCAGCAGCCAAGGAAGGAGCTCCTACAATGAGCAGTTCTTC. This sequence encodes CASSQGRSSYNEQFF.

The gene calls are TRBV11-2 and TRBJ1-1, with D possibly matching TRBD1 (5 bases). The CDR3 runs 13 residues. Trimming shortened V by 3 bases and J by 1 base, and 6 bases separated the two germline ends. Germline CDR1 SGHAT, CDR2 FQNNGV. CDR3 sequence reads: CASSLGGNTEAFF. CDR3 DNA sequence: TGTGCCAGCAGCTTGGGGGGGAACACTGAAGCTTTCTTT. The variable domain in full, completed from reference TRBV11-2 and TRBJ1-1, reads EAGVAQSPRYKIIEKRQSVAFWCNPISGHATLYWYQQILGQGPKLLIQFQNNGVVDDSQLPKDRFSAERLKGVDSTLKIQPAKLEDSAVYLCASSLGGNTEAFFGQGTRLTVV.

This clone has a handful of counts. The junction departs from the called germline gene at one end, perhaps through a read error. This CDR3 is CASSQVRGYTDTQYF. The CDR3 nucleotides are TGCGCCAGCAGCCAAGTTAGGGGATACACAGATACGCAGTATTTT. The rearrangement links TRBV5-4 to TRBJ2-3, with TRBD1 as a possible D gene (5 bases). The CDR3 contains 15 residues. Germline V gene sequence: CDR1 SGHNT, CDR2 YYREEE (reference sequence). Full variable domain (missing parts from reference TRBV5-4 and TRBJ2-3): ETGVTQSPTHLIKTRGQQVTLRCSSQSGHNTVSWYQQALGQGPQFIFQYYREEENGRGNFPPRFSGLQFPNYSSELNVNALELDDSALYLCASSQVRGYTDTQYFGPGTRLTVL.

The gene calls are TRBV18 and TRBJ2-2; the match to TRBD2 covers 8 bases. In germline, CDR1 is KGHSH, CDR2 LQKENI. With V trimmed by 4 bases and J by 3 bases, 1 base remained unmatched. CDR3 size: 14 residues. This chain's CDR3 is CASSQAGDTGELFF. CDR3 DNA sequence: TGTGCCAGCTCACAAGCGGGGGACACCGGGGAGCTGTTTTTT.

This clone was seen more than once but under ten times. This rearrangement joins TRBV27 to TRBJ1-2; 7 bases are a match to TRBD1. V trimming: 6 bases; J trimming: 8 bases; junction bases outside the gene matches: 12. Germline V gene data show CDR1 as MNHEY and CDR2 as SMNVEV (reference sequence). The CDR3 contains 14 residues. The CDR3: CASRTGDKRGGYTF. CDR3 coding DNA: TGTGCCAGCAGAACAGGGGACAAGCGGGGGGGCTACACCTTC.

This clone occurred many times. The CDR3 coding sequence is TGTGCCAGCAGGGCACAGGGGATAATCACTGAAGCTTTCTTT. This encodes CASRAQGIITEAFF. The J gene is TRBJ1-1, the V gene TRBV5-6, with 7 bases aligning to TRBD1. Trimming removed 5 bases from V and 4 bases from J; junction bases left unmatched: 8. The CDR3 runs 14 residues. Germline assignment: CDR1 SGHDT and CDR2 YYEEEE.

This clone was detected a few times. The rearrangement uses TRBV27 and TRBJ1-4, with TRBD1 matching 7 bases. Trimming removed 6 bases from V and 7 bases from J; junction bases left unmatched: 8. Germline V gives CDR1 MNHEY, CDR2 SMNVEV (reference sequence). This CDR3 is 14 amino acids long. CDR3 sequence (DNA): TGTGCCAGCAGCCCCGGGACAGCCCGTGAAAAACTGTTTTTT. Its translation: CASSPGTAREKLFF.

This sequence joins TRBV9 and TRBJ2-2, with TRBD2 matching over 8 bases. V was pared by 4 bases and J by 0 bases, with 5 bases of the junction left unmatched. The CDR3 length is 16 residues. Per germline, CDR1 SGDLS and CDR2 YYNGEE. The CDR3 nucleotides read TGTGCCAGCAGCCGGGGGGGGACCGCGAACACCGGGGAGCTGTTTTTT. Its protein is CASSRGGTANTGELFF.

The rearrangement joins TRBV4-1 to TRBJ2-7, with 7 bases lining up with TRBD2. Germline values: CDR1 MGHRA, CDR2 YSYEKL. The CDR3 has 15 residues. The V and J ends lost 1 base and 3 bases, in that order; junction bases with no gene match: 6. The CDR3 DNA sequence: TGCGCCAGCAGCCAAGGTCTAGCGGCTGGCTACGAGCAGTACTTC. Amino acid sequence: CASSQGLAAGYEQYF.

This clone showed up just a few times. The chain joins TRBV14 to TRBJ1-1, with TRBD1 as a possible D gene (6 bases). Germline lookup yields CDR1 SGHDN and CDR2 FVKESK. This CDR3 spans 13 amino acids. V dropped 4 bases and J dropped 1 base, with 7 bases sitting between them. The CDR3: CASSLQGNTEAFF. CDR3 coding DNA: TGTGCCAGCAGCCTACAGGGGAACACTGAAGCTTTCTTT.

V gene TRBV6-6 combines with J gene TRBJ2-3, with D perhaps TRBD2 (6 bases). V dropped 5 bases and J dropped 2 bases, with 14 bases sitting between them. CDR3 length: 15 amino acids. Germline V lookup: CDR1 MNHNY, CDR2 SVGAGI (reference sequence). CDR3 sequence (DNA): TGTGCCAGCAGTCAGAAGACTAGTTCCACAGATACGCAGTATTTT. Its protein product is CASSQKTSSTDTQYF.

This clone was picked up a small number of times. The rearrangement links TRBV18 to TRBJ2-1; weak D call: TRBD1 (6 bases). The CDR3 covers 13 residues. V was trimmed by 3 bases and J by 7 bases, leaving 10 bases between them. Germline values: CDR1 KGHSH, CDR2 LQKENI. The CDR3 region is CASSPSQGNEQFF. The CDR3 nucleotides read TGTGCCAGCTCACCTTCGCAGGGGAATGAGCAGTTCTTC.

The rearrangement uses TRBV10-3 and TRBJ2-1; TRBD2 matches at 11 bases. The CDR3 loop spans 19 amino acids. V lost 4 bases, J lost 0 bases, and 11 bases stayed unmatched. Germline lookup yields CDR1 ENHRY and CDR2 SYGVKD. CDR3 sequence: CAISARSSGGSNSYNEQFF. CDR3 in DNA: TGTGCCATCAGTGCCCGCTCTAGCGGGGGGTCGAACTCCTACAATGAGCAGTTCTTC.

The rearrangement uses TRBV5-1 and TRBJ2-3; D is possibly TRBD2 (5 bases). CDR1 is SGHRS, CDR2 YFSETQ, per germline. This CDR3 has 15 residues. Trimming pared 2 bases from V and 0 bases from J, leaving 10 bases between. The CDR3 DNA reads TGCGCCAGCAGCTTAGGTAGAGGGAGCACAGATACGCAGTATTTT. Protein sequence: CASSLGRGSTDTQYF.

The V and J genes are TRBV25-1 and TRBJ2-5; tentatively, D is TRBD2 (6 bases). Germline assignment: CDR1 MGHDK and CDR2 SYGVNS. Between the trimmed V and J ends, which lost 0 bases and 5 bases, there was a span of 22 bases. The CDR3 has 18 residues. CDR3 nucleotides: TGTGCCAGCAGTGAATATCTGCTGTCCTCTGGAGGGGAGGAGACCCAGTACTTC. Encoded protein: CASSEYLLSSGGEETQYF.

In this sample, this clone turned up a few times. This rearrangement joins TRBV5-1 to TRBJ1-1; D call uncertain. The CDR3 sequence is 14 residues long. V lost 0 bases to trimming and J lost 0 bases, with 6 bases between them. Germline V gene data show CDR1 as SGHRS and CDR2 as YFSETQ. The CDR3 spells CASSLASLNTEAFF. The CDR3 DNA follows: TGCGCCAGCAGCTTGGCCAGTTTGAACACTGAAGCTTTCTTT.

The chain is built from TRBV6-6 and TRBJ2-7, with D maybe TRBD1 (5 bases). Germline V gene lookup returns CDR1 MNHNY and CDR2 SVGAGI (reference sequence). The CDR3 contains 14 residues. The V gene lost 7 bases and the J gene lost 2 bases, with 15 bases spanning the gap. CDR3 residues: CASTLGSGTYEQYF. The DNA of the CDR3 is TGTGCCAGCACCCTCGGTTCAGGGACCTACGAGCAGTACTTC.

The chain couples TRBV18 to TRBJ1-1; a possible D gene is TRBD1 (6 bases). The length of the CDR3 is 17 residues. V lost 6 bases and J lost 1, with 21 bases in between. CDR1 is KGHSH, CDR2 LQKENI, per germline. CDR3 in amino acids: CASSDPAGATRNTEAFF. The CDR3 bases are TGTGCCAGCTCCGATCCTGCGGGGGCCACACGGAACACTGAAGCTTTCTTT.

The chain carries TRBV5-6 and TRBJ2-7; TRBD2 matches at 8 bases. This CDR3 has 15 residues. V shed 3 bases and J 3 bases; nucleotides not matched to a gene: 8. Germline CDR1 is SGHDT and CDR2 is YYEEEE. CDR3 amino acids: CASSSAGRGDYEQYF. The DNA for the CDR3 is TGTGCCAGCAGCTCGGCGGGGCGGGGGGACTACGAGCAGTACTTC.

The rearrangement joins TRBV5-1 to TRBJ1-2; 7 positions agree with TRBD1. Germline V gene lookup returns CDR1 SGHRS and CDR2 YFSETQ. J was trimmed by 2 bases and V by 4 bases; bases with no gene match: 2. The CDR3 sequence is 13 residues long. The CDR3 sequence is CASSLDRNYGYTF. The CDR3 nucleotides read TGCGCCAGCAGCCTGGACAGGAACTATGGCTACACCTTC. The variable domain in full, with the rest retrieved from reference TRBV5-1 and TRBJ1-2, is KAGVTQTPRYLIKTRGQQVTLSCSPISGHRSVSWYQQTPGQGLQFLFEYFSETQRNKGNFPGRFSGRQFSNSRSEMNVSTLELGDSALYLCASSLDRNYGYTFGSGTRLTVV.

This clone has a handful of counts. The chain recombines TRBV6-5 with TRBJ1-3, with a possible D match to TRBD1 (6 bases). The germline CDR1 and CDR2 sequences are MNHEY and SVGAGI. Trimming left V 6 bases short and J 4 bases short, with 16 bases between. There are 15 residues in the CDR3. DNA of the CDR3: TGTGCCAGCAGCCTCGGGACACCGAAAGGAAACACCATATATTTT. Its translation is CASSLGTPKGNTIYF.

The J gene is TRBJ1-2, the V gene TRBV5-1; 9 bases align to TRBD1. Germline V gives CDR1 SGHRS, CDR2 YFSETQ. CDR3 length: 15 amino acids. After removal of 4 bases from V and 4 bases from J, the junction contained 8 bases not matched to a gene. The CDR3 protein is CASSPELQGAYGYTF. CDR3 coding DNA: TGCGCCAGCAGCCCCGAATTACAGGGGGCCTATGGCTACACCTTC. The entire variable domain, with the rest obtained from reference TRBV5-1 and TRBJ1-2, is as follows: KAGVTQTPRYLIKTRGQQVTLSCSPISGHRSVSWYQQTPGQGLQFLFEYFSETQRNKGNFPGRFSGRQFSNSRSEMNVSTLELGDSALYLCASSPELQGAYGYTFGSGTRLTVV.

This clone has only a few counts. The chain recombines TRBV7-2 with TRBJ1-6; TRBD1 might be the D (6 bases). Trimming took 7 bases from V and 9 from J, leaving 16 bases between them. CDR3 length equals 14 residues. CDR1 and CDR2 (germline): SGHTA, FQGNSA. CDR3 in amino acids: CASNHRDTLSPLHF. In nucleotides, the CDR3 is TGTGCCAGCAACCACCGGGACACGCTTTCACCCCTCCACTTT. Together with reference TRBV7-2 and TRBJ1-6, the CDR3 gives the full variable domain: GAGVSQSPSNKVTEKGKDVELRCDPISGHTALYWYRQSLGQGLEFLIYFQGNSAPDKSGLPSDRFSAERTGGSVSTLTIQRTQQEDSAVYLCASNHRDTLSPLHFGNGTRLTVT.

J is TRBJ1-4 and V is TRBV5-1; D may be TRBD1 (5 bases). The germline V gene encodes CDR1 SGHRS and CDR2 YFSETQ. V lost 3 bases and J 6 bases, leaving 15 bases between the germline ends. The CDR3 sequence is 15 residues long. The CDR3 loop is CASSSLGQGDEKLFF. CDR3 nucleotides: TGCGCCAGCAGCTCCCTCGGGCAAGGGGATGAAAAACTGTTTTTT.

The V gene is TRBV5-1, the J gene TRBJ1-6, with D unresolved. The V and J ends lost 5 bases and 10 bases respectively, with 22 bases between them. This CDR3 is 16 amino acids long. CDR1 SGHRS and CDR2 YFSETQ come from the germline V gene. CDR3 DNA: TGCGCCAGCAGACCCGAGGGTAACGACCGAGGCTCACCCCTCCACTTT. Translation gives CASRPEGNDRGSPLHF.

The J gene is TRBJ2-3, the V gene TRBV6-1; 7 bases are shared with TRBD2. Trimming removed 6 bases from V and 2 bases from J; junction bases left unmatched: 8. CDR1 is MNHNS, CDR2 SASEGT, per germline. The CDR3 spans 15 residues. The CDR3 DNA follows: TGTGCCAGCAGGGTGAGCGGGGTGCCCACAGATACGCAGTATTTT. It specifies CASRVSGVPTDTQYF.